Below, 18 T cell receptor beta chains from the same sample are listed, as sequenced in a study of T cell responses to AZD1222 COVID-19 vaccine. Some clones are missing from TCRdb's copy, which holds only in-frame ones; the method was immunoSEQ multiplex PCR. The sample yields some 99,000 clones, roughly nine tenths seen once. This material consisted of peripheral blood, taken on day 0 of AZD1222 vaccination. The receptors stem from an adult in good health.

This clone was seen a handful of times. The V call is TRBV7-9, the J call TRBJ2-1, with 10 nucleotides matching TRBD1. CDR1 and CDR2 from the germline V gene are SEHNR and FQNEAQ (reference sequence). CDR3 length: 17 residues. Trimming at V came to 5 bases and at J to 6 bases, leaving 13 bases not matched to a gene. Written as DNA, the CDR3 is TGTGCCAGCAGCCCAAACCCTCCGGGACAGGGGTTCAATGAGCAGTTCTTC. This translates into CASSPNPPGQGFNEQFF.

V is TRBV5-1 and J is TRBJ1-1, with 10 positions matching TRBD1. With V trimmed by 4 bases and J by 4 bases, 13 bases remained unmatched. The CDR3 runs to 17 residues. The germline CDR1 and CDR2 sequences are SGHRS and YFSETQ. CDR3 region: CASSLGQGTPYGTEAFF. CDR3 DNA: TGCGCCAGCAGCCTGGGACAGGGGACCCCGTACGGCACTGAAGCTTTCTTT.

This clone occurred once. The chain recombines TRBV7-9 with TRBJ1-3, with D unclear. The CDR3 has 14 amino acids. Trimming left V 1 base short and J 2 bases short, with 6 bases between. Germline V gene lookup returns CDR1 SEHNR and CDR2 FQNEAQ (reference sequence). The CDR3 bases are TGTGCCAGCAGCTTAGGTGGTCCTGGAAACACCATATATTTT. It codes for CASSLGGPGNTIYF.

The gene calls are TRBV10-2 and TRBJ1-5; D ambiguous. The length of the CDR3 is 13 residues. The V end was cut by 6 bases, the J end by 5 bases, with 11 bases between. The germline V gene encodes CDR1 WSHSY and CDR2 SAAADI. CDR3 coding DNA: TGCGCCAGCAGCGATGTTGGGTATCAGCCCCAGCATTTT. Translation: CASSDVGYQPQHF.

The rearrangement joins TRBV2 to TRBJ1-1; TRBD1 is a possible D gene (6 bases). CDR3 length: 13 amino acids. Germline lookup yields CDR1 SNHLY and CDR2 FYNNEI. The germline V and J ends were trimmed by 4 bases and 2 bases, with 8 bases remaining between them. The chain's CDR3 is CASSVGGNTEAFF. DNA for the CDR3: TGTGCCAGCAGTGTGGGGGGCAACACTGAAGCTTTCTTT.

This clone was counted between two and nine times. The rearrangement joins TRBV7-9 to TRBJ2-7, with TRBD1 matching 10 bases. Germline V CDR1 and CDR2: SEHNR, FQNEAQ (reference sequence). V was clipped by 4 bases and J by 2 bases; unmatched bases: 8. CDR3 length equals 16 residues. The CDR3 DNA sequence: TGTGCCAGCAGCTCGATCCGGGACAGGGGAACCTACGAGCAGTACTTC. The encoded protein is CASSSIRDRGTYEQYF.

The chain joins TRBV4-3 to TRBJ1-4; D unresolved. CDR3 length: 16 residues. Trimming pared 11 bases from V and 8 bases from J, leaving 27 bases between. Germline V CDR1 and CDR2: LGHNA, YSLEER. Here the CDR3 reads CASRPDGTATPEKLFF. The CDR3 region has the DNA TGCGCCTCCCGGCCCGACGGAACAGCCACCCCCGAAAAACTGTTTTTT.

This rearrangement joins TRBV6-5 to TRBJ1-2; D gene unclear. This CDR3 has 11 residues. With 10 bases removed from V and 8 bases from J, the gap between germline ends came to 14 bases. The germline CDR1 and CDR2 sequences are MNHEY and SVGAGI. CDR3 region: CATRRTEGYTF. CDR3 coding DNA: TGTGCCACCAGACGGACGGAGGGCTACACCTTC.

The sample holds one count of this clone. The chain carries TRBV28 and TRBJ1-2; D possibly corresponds to TRBD1 (5 bases). CDR3 length: 16 residues. Germline V CDR1 and CDR2: MDHEN, SYDVKM. The ends were cut back, 6 bases at V and 2 bases at J, with 19 bases in the middle. The CDR3 protein is CASSLWGVSINYGYTF. CDR3 DNA sequence: TGTGCCAGCAGCCTTTGGGGGGTTAGTATAAACTATGGCTACACCTTC.

The CDR3 reads CASSLATGDGYTF. The CDR3 region has the DNA TGTGCCAGCAGCTTAGCGACAGGGGATGGCTACACCTTC. The rearrangement uses TRBV7-2 and TRBJ1-2; 8 bases match TRBD1. The CDR3 is made up of 13 amino acids. V was pared by 0 bases and J by 6 bases, with 0 bases of the junction left unmatched. The germline gives CDR1 SGHTA, CDR2 FQGNSA.

The chain joins TRBV5-6 to TRBJ1-5; 8 bases fit TRBD1. Looked up from germline, CDR1 is SGHDT and CDR2 is YYEEEE. This CDR3 is 15 amino acids long. Germline trimming cut 4 bases from V and 5 bases from J; bases unmatched to any gene: 8. CDR3 region: CASSAGQGTYQPQHF. CDR3 bases: TGTGCCAGCAGCGCAGGACAGGGCACCTATCAGCCCCAGCATTTT.

This clone is classed as large (0.1 to 1%). This chain uses TRBV4-2 with TRBJ1-6, with 7 bases fitting TRBD1. Looked up from germline, CDR1 is LGHNA and CDR2 is YNFKEQ. This CDR3 contains 15 residues. J was trimmed by 7 bases and V by 4 bases; bases with no gene match: 7. Here the CDR3 reads CASSRHTGVNSPLHF. Here the CDR3 DNA reads TGTGCCAGCAGCCGCCACACAGGGGTCAATTCACCCCTCCACTTT.

This clone is a singleton in its sample. The CDR3 loop reads CASSESQGNYGYTF. The CDR3 coding sequence is TGTGCCAGCAGTGAAAGTCAGGGAAACTATGGCTACACCTTC. The chain employs TRBV6-1 and TRBJ1-2, with D maybe TRBD1 (5 bases). Trimming pared 2 bases from V and 2 bases from J, leaving 9 bases between. The CDR3 extends over 14 amino acids. The V gene's germline CDR1 is MNHNS and CDR2 SASEGT.

The chain joins TRBV7-2 to TRBJ1-2; D remains unclear. In germline, CDR1 is SGHTA, CDR2 FQGNSA. Trimming removed 6 bases at V and 0 bases at J, with 11 bases between. This CDR3 contains 14 residues. Here the CDR3 reads CASSWTDTNYGYTF. DNA of the CDR3: TGTGCCAGCAGTTGGACGGATACTAACTATGGCTACACCTTC.

CDR3 DNA: TGTGCCACCAGCAGGCCAGGGAGCTCTGGAAACACCATATATTTT. This translates into CATSRPGSSGNTIYF. This chain links TRBV15 with TRBJ1-3; tentatively, D is TRBD1 (5 bases). The CDR3 sequence is 15 residues long. Germline V CDR1 and CDR2: LNHNV, YYDKDF (reference sequence). V was clipped by 3 bases and J by 0 bases, with 9 bases between them.

The chain has TRBV19 and TRBJ2-1; 11 bases align to TRBD1. J gave up 9 bases and V 11 bases, and 12 bases lay outside the gene matches. The CDR3 length is 14 residues. The germline gives CDR1 LNHDA, CDR2 SQIVND (reference sequence). CDR3 sequence: CAAKGQGENSEQFF. The CDR3 DNA sequence: TGTGCCGCAAAGGGACAGGGGGAGAACAGTGAGCAGTTCTTC.

The CDR3 region is CAWSVKGGHQPQHF. The CDR3 nucleotides are TGTGCCTGGAGTGTAAAAGGGGGTCATCAGCCCCAGCATTTT. This sequence joins TRBV30 and TRBJ1-5, with D possibly TRBD1 on 6 matching bases. Germline CDR1 is GTSNPN and CDR2 is SVGIG (reference sequence). Trimming shortened V by 0 bases and J by 5 bases, and 11 bases separated the two germline ends. The CDR3 length is 14 residues.

This chain uses TRBV5-1 with TRBJ1-2; D unresolved. This CDR3 has 12 residues. Germline V gives CDR1 SGHRS, CDR2 YFSETQ. The V end lost 3 bases, the J end lost 4 bases, and 7 bases lay between the germline ends. CDR3 protein: CASSSGAYGYTF. CDR3 nucleotide sequence: TGCGCCAGCAGCTCGGGAGCCTATGGCTACACCTTC. Using reference TRBV5-1 and TRBJ1-2 for the parts outside the CDR3, the full variable domain is KAGVTQTPRYLIKTRGQQVTLSCSPISGHRSVSWYQQTPGQGLQFLFEYFSETQRNKGNFPGRFSGRQFSNSRSEMNVSTLELGDSALYLCASSSGAYGYTFGSGTRLTVV.